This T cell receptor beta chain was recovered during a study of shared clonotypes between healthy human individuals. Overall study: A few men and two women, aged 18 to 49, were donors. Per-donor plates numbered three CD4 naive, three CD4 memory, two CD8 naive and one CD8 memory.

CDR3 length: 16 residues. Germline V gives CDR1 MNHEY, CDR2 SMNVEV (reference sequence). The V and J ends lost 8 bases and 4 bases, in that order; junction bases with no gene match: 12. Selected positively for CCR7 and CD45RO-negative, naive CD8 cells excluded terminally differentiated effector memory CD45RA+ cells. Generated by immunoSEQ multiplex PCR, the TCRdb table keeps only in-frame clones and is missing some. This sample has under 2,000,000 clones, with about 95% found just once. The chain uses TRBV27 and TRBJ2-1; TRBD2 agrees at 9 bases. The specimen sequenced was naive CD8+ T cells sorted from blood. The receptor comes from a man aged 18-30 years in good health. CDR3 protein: CASRDGAGGRYNEQFF. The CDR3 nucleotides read TGTGCCAGCCGTGATGGGGCGGGGGGGCGATACAATGAGCAGTTCTTC.